The TCR beta chain under discussion was sequenced for a study of cytomegalovirus exposure and HLA in healthy donors. Whole-study context: Approximately 85 million unique TCRs from HLA-typed donors were held in an early release of data. Out of around 360 genotyped donors, about 76% belonged to the Caucasian-associated ancestry cluster.

CDR1 and CDR2 from the germline V gene are SEHNR and FQNEAQ (reference sequence). With 0 bases clipped from V and 3 bases from J, the junction kept 2 bases outside the gene matches. The CDR3 length is 15 residues. This clone has more than one count but fewer than ten. Its antigen is still unknown. Vbeta (60) and Jbeta (13) primers were used in the PCR. Repertoires were generated with immunoSEQ multiplex PCR, while TCRdb's copy carries only in-frame clones and drops some. The sample shows about 190,000 clones, roughly 12% of them seen only once. Points from the study as a whole: On later analysis, the bulk of CMV-associated TCR beta chains appeared to be HLA-restricted.

The source of this sequence is a man aged 50 or older in good health and CMV-seropositive. The gene calls are TRBV7-9 and TRBJ1-3; 7 bases are shared with TRBD1. The sequenced sample was PBMCs. CDR3 coding DNA: TGTGCCAGCAGCTTAGCACAGGGGAGTGGAAACACCATATATTTT. Amino acid sequence: CASSLAQGSGNTIYF.